This T cell receptor (beta chain) was obtained from a study of T cell responses to AZD1222 COVID-19 vaccine. The V end lost 8 bases, the J end lost 7 bases, and 14 bases lay between the germline ends. The CDR3 sequence is 13 residues long. Germline CDR1 KGHDR, CDR2 SFDVKD. Using immunoSEQ multiplex PCR, the repertoire was profiled, and TCRdb retains in-frame clones only, with some absent. The sample carries 140,000 to 150,000 clones, approximately 88% recorded once. The TCR was taken from an adult in good health. The chain links TRBV24-1 to TRBJ2-1; a weak D match, TRBD2 (6 bases). The sample here was peripheral blood, taken on day 0 of AZD1222 vaccination. In DNA form, the CDR3 reads TGTGCCACCATCGGTGCAGGAGGGAATGAGCAGTTCTTC. As protein: CATIGAGGNEQFF.